This TCR beta chain emerged from a study of vaccination effects on CD4 cells after COVID-19 (dated by TCRdb to 2022 to 2024). Regarding the research as a whole: Across the study, the median time from the second dose to post-vaccine sampling was 72 days (range 14 to 241). SARS-CoV-2 spike-specific CD4+ TCR repertoires were compared before and after mRNA vaccination in COVID-19 convalescent patients and in infection-naive vaccine recipients. The full study included 9 to 10 COVID-19 convalescent patients and a handful of SARS-CoV-2-naive healthy vaccine recipients. Cultures from other donors in the study were sequenced using the Oncomine TCR Beta short-read assay on an Illumina iSeq 100. The paper as a whole reports these results and caveats: The study was limited by a small number of convalescent patients, and early post-infection timepoints were lacking. At late post-vaccination timepoints, both infection-induced and vaccine-induced clones showed marked clonal contraction, consistent with waning T cell responses. Among healthy vaccine recipients, nearly all vaccine-induced clones were SARS-CoV-2 mono-reactive, and only 1 of 255 was cross-reactive with common cold coronaviruses.

Including the terminal cysteine and phenylalanine, the CDR3 comprises 18 residues. Points on this clone: This receptor's antigen is unknown. It is unclear where the CDR3 begins or ends on the DNA, so no DNA is shown, and the CDR3 is as TCRdb lists it.

Library method: the immunoSEQ multiplex PCR assay. DNA from the cultured and isolated CD4+ T cells underwent TCR beta CDR3 sequencing. On the authors' methods: The analysis removed non-productive TCR sequences, trimmed reads to the CDR3 region, and retained only CDR3s that were 7 or more amino acids long. Antigen-specific clonotypes were identified with the MANAFEST web app by comparing expansion in peptide wells against reference cultures. For clones to be considered positive, expansion at FDR<0.05 versus reference and all other wells, an odds ratio above 5, and a frequency above 0.1% in two replicate wells were required. A clonotype was called cross-reactive if it was significantly expanded both in SARS-CoV-2 spike wells and in at least one common cold coronavirus spike condition. CDR3 similarity was assessed by Levenshtein distance with the stringdist R package, and unrooted trees were built with ape in R 3.6.1. TCRdb re-hosts the immuneACCESS table, in-frame sequences only. Its copies lack some clones; in the studies checked, an unresolved V gene accounts for under half of them, and the cause for the rest is not known. V and J calls and clone size are given by that table; D and trimming were obtained from the DNA. Across this sample there are about 46,000 clones, with around 74% seen only once. Clones ranked in the top ten supply about 15% of the sample.

To identify antigen-specific CD4+ T cell clonotypes by their expansion, the ViraFEST assay first stimulated PBMC with viral peptide pools and then applied TCR sequencing. After approximately eleven days of culture, CD4+ T cells were isolated with the EasySep CD4+ T cell isolation kit. Each participant got two doses of an mRNA SARS-CoV-2 vaccine, either BNT162b2 or mRNA-1273. Negative nucleocapsid antibody results before and after vaccination confirmed that the healthy vaccine recipients had no prior SARS-CoV-2 infection. Each well held around 1.9 million PBMC cultured in IMDM containing around 5% human AB serum, 10 IU/ml IL-2 and gentamicin, along with about 10 ug/ml peptides. On days 3 and 7, half of the culture medium was replaced with fresh IL-2-containing medium. Unless noted otherwise, every peptide stimulation condition was cultured in triplicate wells. PBMC were separated from whole blood using Ficoll-Paque Plus gradient centrifugation and were then either cryopreserved at -140C or used fresh. The spike proteins of SARS-CoV-2 and of the common cold coronaviruses HCoV-NL63, HCoV-OC43 and HCoV-229E were spanned by overlapping peptide pools. The QIAamp micro DNA kit was used to extract genomic DNA from the cultured CD4+ T cells.

In this chain, TRBV21-1 is recombined with TRBJ2-1; TRBD1, the table's D call, was not compared with the DNA. TRBV21-1 is a pseudogene. The clonotype was recovered from a human donor who received a COVID-19 vaccine. The sequencing used CD4+ T cells from PBMCs cultured with HCoV-OC43 spike peptides, collected after COVID-19 vaccination. The cell subset or site label on this specimen signifies: HCoV-OC43 spike overlapping peptide pool stimulation. The CDR3 region has the sequence CASYGCETGTAGYNEQFF.